These 3 T cell receptor beta chains came from one sample sequenced in a study of T cells in Graves' hyperthyroidism and ophthalmopathy. RNA transcripts were the template for amplifying TCR beta CDR3 regions. The HTBI primer set served for first-round RT-PCR of the TCR CDR3. In TCRdb, the multiplex PCR reads were re-called with MiXCR into one record per CDR3 protein. This sample carries a few hundred thousand distinct CDR3 sequences, under 60% of them seen once, and the ten largest clones take roughly 8.2%. Specimen: peripheral blood or thyroid tissue (not recorded which). The source of these receptors is a woman between 18 and 29 years old with Graves' hyperthyroidism.

Of note for this clonotype: The junction and the germline gene differ at one end; a read error may be behind it. The chain is built from TRBV7-3 and TRBJ2-7; 7 bases line up with TRBD2. The CDR3 runs 13 residues. The V gene's germline CDR1 is SGHTA and CDR2 FQGTGA. The CDR3 bases are TGCGCCAGCAGCCAAGAGCTAGCGGCCTGGCGGTACTTC. Translating it yields CASSQELAAWRYF.

This clonotype came up many times. This chain connects TRBV2 to TRBJ1-5; 9 bases are a match to TRBD1. Germline lookup yields CDR1 SNHLY and CDR2 FYNNEI. The junction had 3 bases not matched to a gene; V was cut back by 2 bases and J by 7 bases. The CDR3 spans 14 residues. In DNA form, the CDR3 reads TGTGCCAGCAGTGAAAGACAGGGGGGCCAGCCCCAGCATTTT. Protein: CASSERQGGQPQHF.

This chain joins TRBV2 and TRBJ1-5; the D gene is possibly TRBD1 (6 bases). Germline V gene lookup returns CDR1 SNHLY and CDR2 FYNNEI. The CDR3 runs to 14 residues. Between the trimmed V and J ends, which lost 4 bases and 4 bases, there was a span of 11 bases. CDR3 residues: CASSGQGKNQPQHF. The CDR3 bases are TGTGCCAGCAGTGGGCAGGGGAAGAATCAGCCCCAGCATTTT.